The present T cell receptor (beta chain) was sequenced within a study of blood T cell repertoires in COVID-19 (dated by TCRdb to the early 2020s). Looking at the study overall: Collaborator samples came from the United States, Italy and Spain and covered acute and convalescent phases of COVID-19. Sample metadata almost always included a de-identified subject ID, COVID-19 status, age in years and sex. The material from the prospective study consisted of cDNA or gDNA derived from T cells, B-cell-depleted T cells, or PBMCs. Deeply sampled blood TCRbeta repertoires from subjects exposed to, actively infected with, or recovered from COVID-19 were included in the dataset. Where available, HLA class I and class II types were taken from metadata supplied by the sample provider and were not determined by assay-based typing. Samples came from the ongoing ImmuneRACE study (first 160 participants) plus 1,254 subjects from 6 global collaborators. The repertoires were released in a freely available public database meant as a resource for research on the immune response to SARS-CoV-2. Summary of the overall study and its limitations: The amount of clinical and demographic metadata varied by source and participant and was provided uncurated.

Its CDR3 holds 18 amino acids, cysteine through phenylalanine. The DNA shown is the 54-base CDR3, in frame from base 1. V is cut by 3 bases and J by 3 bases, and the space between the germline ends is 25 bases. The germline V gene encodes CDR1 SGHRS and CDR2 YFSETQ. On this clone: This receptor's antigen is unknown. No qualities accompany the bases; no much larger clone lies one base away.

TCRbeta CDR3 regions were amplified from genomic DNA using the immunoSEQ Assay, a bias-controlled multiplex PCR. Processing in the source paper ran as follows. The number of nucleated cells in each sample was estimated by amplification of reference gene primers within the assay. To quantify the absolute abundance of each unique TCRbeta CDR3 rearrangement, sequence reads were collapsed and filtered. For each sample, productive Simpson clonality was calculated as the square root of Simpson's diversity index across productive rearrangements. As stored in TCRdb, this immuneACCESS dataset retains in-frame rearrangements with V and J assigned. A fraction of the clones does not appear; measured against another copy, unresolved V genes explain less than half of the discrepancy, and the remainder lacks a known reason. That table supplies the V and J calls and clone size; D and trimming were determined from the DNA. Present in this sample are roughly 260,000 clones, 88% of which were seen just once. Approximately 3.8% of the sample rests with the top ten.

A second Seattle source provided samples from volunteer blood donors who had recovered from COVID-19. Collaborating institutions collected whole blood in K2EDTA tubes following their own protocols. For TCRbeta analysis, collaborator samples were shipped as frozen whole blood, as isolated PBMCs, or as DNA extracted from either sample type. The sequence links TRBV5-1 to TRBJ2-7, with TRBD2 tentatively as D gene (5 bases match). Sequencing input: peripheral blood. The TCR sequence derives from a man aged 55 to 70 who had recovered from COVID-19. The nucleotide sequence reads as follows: TGCGCCAGCAGCTGGATGGGTGTTATAGGTCTAGGAGGCTACGAGCAGTACTTC. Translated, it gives CASSWMGVIGLGGYEQYF.